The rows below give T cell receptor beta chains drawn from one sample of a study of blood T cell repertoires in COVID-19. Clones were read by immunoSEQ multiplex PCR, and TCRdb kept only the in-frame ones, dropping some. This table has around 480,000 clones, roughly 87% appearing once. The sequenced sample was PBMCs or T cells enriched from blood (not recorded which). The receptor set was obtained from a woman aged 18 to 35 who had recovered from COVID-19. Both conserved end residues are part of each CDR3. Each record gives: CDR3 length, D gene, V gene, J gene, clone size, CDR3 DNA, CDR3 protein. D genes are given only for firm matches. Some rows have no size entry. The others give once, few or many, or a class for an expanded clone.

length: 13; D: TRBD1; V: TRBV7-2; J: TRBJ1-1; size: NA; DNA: TGTGCCAGCAGCTTTTCTGGGGCAGGGGGGACTTTCTTT; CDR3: CASSFSGAGGTFF
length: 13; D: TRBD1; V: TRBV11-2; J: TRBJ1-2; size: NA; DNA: TGTGCCAGCAGCTTAGGGACAGGGCTTGGCTACACCTTC; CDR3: CASSLGTGLGYTF
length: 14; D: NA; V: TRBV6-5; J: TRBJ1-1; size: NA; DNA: TGTGCCAGCACCTCAGGGTATGGGAACACTGAAGCTTTCTTT; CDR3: CASTSGYGNTEAFF
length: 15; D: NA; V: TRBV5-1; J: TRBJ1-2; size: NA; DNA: TGCGCCAGCAGCTTAGACAAGAGTGCGGGCTATGGCTACACCTTC; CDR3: CASSLDKSAGYGYTF
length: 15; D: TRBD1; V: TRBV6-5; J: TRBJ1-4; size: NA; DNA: TGTGCCAGCAGTCCTGGACAGGGCGATAATGAAAAACTGTTTTTT; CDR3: CASSPGQGDNEKLFF
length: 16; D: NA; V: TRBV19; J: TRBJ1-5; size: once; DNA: TGTGCCAGTAGTCCAACCGGGGGATATAGCAATCAGCCCCAGCATTTT; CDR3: CASSPTGGYSNQPQHF
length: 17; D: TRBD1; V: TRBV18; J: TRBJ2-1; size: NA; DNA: TGTGCCAGCTCACCCTACGAGGGGGCAAGCTCCTACAATGAGCAGTTCTTC; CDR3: CASSPYEGASSYNEQFF
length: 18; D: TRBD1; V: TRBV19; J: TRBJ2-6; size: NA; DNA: TGTGCCAGTAGTACCAGTCCCGGGACAGTCTCTGGGGCCAACGTCCTGACTTTC; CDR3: CASSTSPGTVSGANVLTF
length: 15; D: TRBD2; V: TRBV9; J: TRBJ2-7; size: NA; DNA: TGTGCCAGCAGCGTAGCTGCAAGCGGGGTTTACGAGCAGTACTTC; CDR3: CASSVAASGVYEQYF
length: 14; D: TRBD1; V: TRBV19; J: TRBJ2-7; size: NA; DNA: TGTGCCAGTAGTATAGACAGGGGGACAGGAGTTAAGGACTTC; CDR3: CASSIDRGTGVKDF
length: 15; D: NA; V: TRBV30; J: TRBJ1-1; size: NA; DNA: TGTGCCTGGAGTAAAGTGGCGGGAGGTAGCACTGAAGCTTTCTTT; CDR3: CAWSKVAGGSTEAFF
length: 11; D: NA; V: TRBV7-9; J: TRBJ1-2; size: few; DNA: TGTGCCAGCAGCCCCCTCTATGGCTACACCTTC; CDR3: CASSPLYGYTF
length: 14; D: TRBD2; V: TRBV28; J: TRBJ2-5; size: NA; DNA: TGTGCCAGCAGTTTGGCGGGGGGGCTAGAGACCCAGTACTTC; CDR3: CASSLAGGLETQYF
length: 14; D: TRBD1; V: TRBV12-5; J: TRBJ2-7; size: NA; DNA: TGTGCTAGTGGCCGCGACAGGGTTCTGGACGAGCAGTACTTC; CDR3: CASGRDRVLDEQYF
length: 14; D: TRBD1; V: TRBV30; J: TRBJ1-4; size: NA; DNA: TGTGCCTGGGAACCGGGACAGGGTTGGGAAAAACTGTTTTTT; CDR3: CAWEPGQGWEKLFF
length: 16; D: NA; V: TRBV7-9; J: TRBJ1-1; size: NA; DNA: TGTGCCAGCAGCTTAGAAACAGGAAGGAGGAACACTGAAGCTTTCTTT; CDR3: CASSLETGRRNTEAFF
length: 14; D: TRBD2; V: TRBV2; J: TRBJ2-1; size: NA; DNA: TGTGCCAGCAGTGAGGCTAGCGGGGTGGGCGAGCAGTTCTTC; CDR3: CASSEASGVGEQFF
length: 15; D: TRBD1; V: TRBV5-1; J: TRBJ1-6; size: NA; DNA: TGCGCCAGCAGCAATCAGGACAGGGGGGGTTCACCCCTCCACTTT; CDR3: CASSNQDRGGSPLHF
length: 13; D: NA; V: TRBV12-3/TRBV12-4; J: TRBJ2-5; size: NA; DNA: TGTGCCAGCAGGAGGACTGGCGAGGAGACCCAGTACTTC; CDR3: CASRRTGEETQYF
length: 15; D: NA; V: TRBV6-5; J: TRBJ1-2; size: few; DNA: TGTGCCAGCAGCCCCCCAGGAGGGGTGGTAGGAGGCTACACCTTC; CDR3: CASSPPGGVVGGYTF
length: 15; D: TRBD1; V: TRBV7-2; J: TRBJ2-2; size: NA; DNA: TGTGCCAGCACGCCTCAGGGGGCGTCGAACGGGGAGCTGTTTTTT; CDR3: CASTPQGASNGELFF
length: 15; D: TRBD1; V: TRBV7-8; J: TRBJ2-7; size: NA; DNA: TGTGCCAGCAGCCGAGAAAGGGACAGGGCGGAAGAGCAGTACTTC; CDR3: CASSRERDRAEEQYF